This T cell receptor (beta chain) stems from a study of blood T cell repertoires in COVID-19. About the study: Acute and convalescent COVID-19 specimens originated in the United States, Italy and Spain. Sources were T cells, B-cell-depleted T cells, or PBMCs; the material itself was cDNA or gDNA.

This CDR3 is built from 13 residues. Looked up from germline, CDR1 is SGHKS and CDR2 is YYEKEE (reference sequence). The V end was cut by 2 bases, the J end by 2 bases, with 7 bases between. Assay: immunoSEQ multiplex PCR; the TCRdb copy retains only in-frame clones and omits some. The sample comprises 100,000 to 120,000 clones, approximately 80% of which are singletons, and less than 45% rests with the top ten. The origin of this receptor is a man at least 80 years old with acute or convalescent COVID-19. The chain links TRBV5-5 to TRBJ1-2; D is unresolved. What was sequenced was peripheral blood. CDR3 residues: CASSLRGNYGYTF. CDR3 in DNA: TGTGCCAGCAGCTTAAGAGGGAACTATGGCTACACCTTC.